Following are 28 T cell receptor beta chains from one sample sequenced in a study of a mutant IDH1 vaccine in newly diagnosed glioma. The method was immunoSEQ multiplex PCR; TCRdb's version includes in-frame clones alone and lacks a portion of them. Seen here are 84,000 or so clones, 75% to 85% observed once, and the top ten hold 5.2%. Indicated time point: week 47, end of study. One vaccine dose held 300 ug of mutant IDH1 20-mer peptide and came with topical imiquimod. Their recognized antigens are unknown. This specimen was PBMCs, taken from a glioma patient whose treatment included an IDH1 peptide vaccine. The source of these receptors is a man in his forties with glioma.

Here the CDR3 reads CASSLDGVSGANVLTF. As DNA, the CDR3 is TGCGCCAGCAGCTTGGATGGGGTCTCTGGGGCCAACGTCCTGACTTTC. The rearrangement links TRBV5-1 to TRBJ2-6; no clear D gene. Trimming cost V 0 bases and J 0 bases, with 7 bases left between them. The CDR3 runs 16 residues. Per the germline V gene, CDR1 is SGHRS and CDR2 is YFSETQ.

The V and J genes are TRBV28 and TRBJ1-2, with 7 positions matching TRBD1. J was trimmed by 5 bases and V by 1 base; bases with no gene match: 7. CDR3 size: 15 residues. The germline gives CDR1 MDHEN, CDR2 SYDVKM. Here the CDR3 reads CASSLSQGVGYGYTF. The CDR3 DNA reads TGTGCCAGCAGTTTATCCCAGGGGGTGGGATATGGCTACACCTTC.

The count of this clone is one. The V gene is TRBV5-6, the J gene TRBJ1-4, with a weak D call TRBD1 (5 bases). Germline CDR1 is SGHDT and CDR2 is YYEEEE. The germline V and J ends were trimmed by 2 bases and 0 bases, with 11 bases remaining between them. The CDR3 sequence is 16 residues long. The CDR3 region has the DNA TGTGCCAGCAGCTTTGGGGGGATTGCAACTAATGAAAAACTGTTTTTT. Translating gives CASSFGGIATNEKLFF.

This clone was counted a single time. J is TRBJ2-5 and V is TRBV5-1, with 8 bases identical to TRBD1. This CDR3 spans 13 amino acids. The junction had 3 bases not matched to a gene; V was cut back by 4 bases and J by 4 bases. CDR1 is SGHRS, CDR2 YFSETQ, per germline. CDR3 protein: CASSPGQGETQYF. CDR3 bases: TGCGCCAGCAGCCCTGGACAGGGAGAGACCCAGTACTTC.

V and J are TRBV7-2 and TRBJ1-3, with D unresolved. Germline loops: CDR1 SGHTA, CDR2 FQGNSA. This CDR3 contains 13 residues. Trimming removed 4 bases at V and 7 bases at J, with 11 bases between. CDR3 nucleotide sequence: TGTGCCAGCAGCTCCGCCTTAGGCAACACCATATATTTT. This gives the protein CASSSALGNTIYF.

This clone was seen a handful of times. The chain combines TRBV18 with TRBJ1-1; 7 bases fit TRBD1. Unmatched junction bases numbered 7, after V lost 6 bases and J lost 3 bases. The CDR3 runs to 14 residues. Germline V lookup: CDR1 KGHSH, CDR2 LQKENI. CDR3 amino acids: CASSRRQGDTEAFF. Written as DNA, the CDR3 is TGTGCCAGCTCCCGGAGACAGGGAGACACTGAAGCTTTCTTT.

This chain joins TRBV5-1 and TRBJ2-7; D call uncertain. The germline gives CDR1 SGHRS, CDR2 YFSETQ. Trimming cost V 0 bases and J 2 bases, with 9 bases left between them. This CDR3 is built from 14 residues. This CDR3 reads CASSLARFPYEQYF. In nucleotides, the CDR3 is TGCGCCAGCAGCTTGGCCCGGTTCCCCTACGAGCAGTACTTC. Variable domain in full (rest from reference TRBV5-1 and TRBJ2-7): KAGVTQTPRYLIKTRGQQVTLSCSPISGHRSVSWYQQTPGQGLQFLFEYFSETQRNKGNFPGRFSGRQFSNSRSEMNVSTLELGDSALYLCASSLARFPYEQYFGPGTRLTVT.

This clone was seen a single time. The rearrangement links TRBV7-6 to TRBJ1-6; 11 nucleotides agree with TRBD1. Germline CDR1 SGHVS, CDR2 FNYEAQ. After removal of 5 bases from V and 6 bases from J, the junction contained 3 bases not matched to a gene. The CDR3 covers 15 residues. The CDR3 sequence is CASSLGQGANSPLHF. For the CDR3, the DNA is TGTGCCAGCAGCCTCGGACAGGGGGCTAATTCACCCCTCCACTTT. The full variable domain, completed using reference TRBV7-6 and TRBJ1-6, is GAGVSQSPRYKVTKRGQDVALRCDPISGHVSLYWYRQALGQGPEFLTYFNYEAQQDKSGLPNDRFSAERPEGSISTLTIQRTEQRDSAMYRCASSLGQGANSPLHFGNGTRLTVT.

This clone has ten or more counts. The chain is built from TRBV6-4 and TRBJ2-1, with unresolved D. Trimming cost V 3 bases and J 0 bases, with 9 bases left between them. The CDR3 is 15 residues long. Germline V gene data show CDR1 as MRHNA and CDR2 as SNTAGT. The CDR3 DNA reads as TGTGCCAGCAGTGAAACCGCCGGCTCCTACAATGAGCAGTTCTTC. Translated: CASSETAGSYNEQFF.

This chain connects TRBV11-3 to TRBJ2-3; 9 nucleotides match TRBD1. Germline values: CDR1 SGHNT, CDR2 YENEEA. V gave up 5 bases and J gave up 3 bases; unmatched junction bases: 3. This CDR3 is built from 14 residues. CDR3 bases: TGTGCCAGCAGCACGGGACAGGGTACAGATACGCAGTATTTT. Translation: CASSTGQGTDTQYF. The full variable domain, rest sourced from reference TRBV11-3 and TRBJ2-3, is EAGVVQSPRYKIIEKKQPVAFWCNPISGHNTLYWYLQNLGQGPELLIRYENEEAVDDSQLPKDRFSAERLKGVDSTLKIQPAELGDSAVYLCASSTGQGTDTQYFGPGTRLTVL.

This clone was found once. V gene TRBV7-9 combines with J gene TRBJ1-1; unclear D gene. The V gene's germline CDR1 is SEHNR and CDR2 FQNEAQ (reference sequence). CDR3 length: 12 amino acids. Trimming took off 2 bases at V and 10 bases at J, with 11 bases between the two ends. In DNA form, the CDR3 reads TGTGCCAGCAGCTTATTGCGAGGACCAGCTTTCTTT. Translated, it gives CASSLLRGPAFF.

V usage is TRBV4-1 and J usage is TRBJ1-2; D is perhaps TRBD1 (6 bases). CDR1 and CDR2 from the germline V gene are MGHRA and YSYEKL. CDR3 length: 15 residues. V was clipped by 3 bases and J by 7 bases, with 18 bases between them. The CDR3 region has the DNA TGCGCCAGCAGCCATTCCCCCCCGGGGGCAGGTGGCTACACCTTC. Amino acid sequence: CASSHSPPGAGGYTF.

The chain employs TRBV6-1 and TRBJ2-3; 13 nucleotides line up with TRBD2. The CDR3 totals 15 residues. Per the germline V gene, CDR1 is MNHNS and CDR2 is SASEGT. V lost 2 bases and J lost 4; bases outside the gene matches: 0. CDR3 amino acids: CASSETSGGADTQYF. The CDR3, as DNA: TGTGCCAGCAGTGAAACTAGCGGGGGGGCAGATACGCAGTATTTT.

V is TRBV10-3 and J is TRBJ1-1; TRBD1 aligns across 7 bases. The V gene end was trimmed by 5 bases and the J gene end by 1 base; junction bases not matched to a gene: 7. Germline assignment: CDR1 ENHRY and CDR2 SYGVKD. The CDR3 sequence is 15 residues long. The CDR3, as DNA: TGTGCCATCAGTCCACCCAGACAGGGGAACACTGAAGCTTTCTTT. Its translation is CAISPPRQGNTEAFF.

V and J are TRBV5-1 and TRBJ1-2, with D possibly being TRBD1 (6 bases). Germline assignment: CDR1 SGHRS and CDR2 YFSETQ. The CDR3 length is 12 residues. V lost 0 bases to trimming and J lost 9 bases, with 9 bases between them. CDR3 sequence reads: CASSLAGGSYTF. The CDR3 nucleotides are TGCGCCAGCAGCTTGGCCGGGGGCAGCTACACCTTC.

The genes are TRBV7-9 and TRBJ2-4; TRBD1 aligns across 10 bases. Germline assignment: CDR1 SEHNR and CDR2 FQNEAQ (reference sequence). V trimming: 4 bases; J trimming: 9 bases; junction bases outside the gene matches: 6. This CDR3 region has 14 residues. The CDR3 nucleotides read TGTGCCAGCAGCTCGGGGACAGGGGAGGCCATTCAGTACTTC. It translates to CASSSGTGEAIQYF.

The chain joins TRBV7-9 to TRBJ1-3; 7 bases match TRBD1. This CDR3 is 15 amino acids long. Germline V lookup: CDR1 SEHNR, CDR2 FQNEAQ (reference sequence). J was trimmed by 0 bases and V by 5 bases; bases with no gene match: 4. The CDR3 region is CASSQGQNSGNTIYF. In nucleotides, the CDR3 is TGTGCCAGCAGCCAGGGACAGAACTCTGGAAACACCATATATTTT.

The V and J genes are TRBV7-9 and TRBJ1-3, with D unresolved. This CDR3 has 15 residues. Germline CDR1 is SEHNR and CDR2 is FQNEAQ (reference sequence). Trimming left V 1 base short and J 0 bases short, with 7 bases between. CDR3 protein: CASSLGPISGNTIYF. CDR3 nucleotide sequence: TGTGCCAGCAGCTTAGGACCTATCTCTGGAAACACCATATATTTT. Variable domain in full (rest from reference TRBV7-9 and TRBJ1-3): DTGVSQNPRHKITKRGQNVTFRCDPISEHNRLYWYRQTLGQGPEFLTYFQNEAQLEKSRLLSDRFSAERPKGSFSTLEIQRTEQGDSAMYLCASSLGPISGNTIYFGEGSWLTVV.

The chain couples TRBV5-8 to TRBJ2-1; 10 nucleotides line up with TRBD1. The V gene's germline CDR1 is SGHTS and CDR2 YDEGEE. The V segment lost 7 bases and the J segment 0 bases; nucleotides outside the gene matches: 7. This CDR3 has 16 residues. CDR3: CASPRQGASSYNEQFF. The CDR3 region has the DNA TGTGCCAGCCCTAGACAGGGGGCAAGCTCCTACAATGAGCAGTTCTTC.

V gene TRBV10-1 combines with J gene TRBJ2-7; D remains unclear. The CDR3 loop spans 12 amino acids. The ends were cut back, 4 bases at V and 4 bases at J, with 8 bases in the middle. Germline V gives CDR1 WNHNN, CDR2 SYGVQD (reference sequence). This chain's CDR3 is CASSVTPYEQYF. The CDR3 DNA follows: TGCGCCAGCAGTGTTACCCCTTACGAGCAGTACTTC.

For the CDR3, the DNA is TGTGCCAGCAGGGGGACAGGCGCCTCTTGGGAGACCCAGTACTTC. Translating it yields CASRGTGASWETQYF. The chain has TRBV6-5 and TRBJ2-5; 8 bases fit TRBD1. Per germline, CDR1 MNHEY and CDR2 SVGAGI. The CDR3 has 15 amino acids. The V and J ends lost 6 bases and 5 bases, in that order; junction bases with no gene match: 11.

V usage is TRBV11-2 and J usage is TRBJ2-1; 9 nucleotides align to TRBD1. Germline CDR1 and CDR2: SGHAT and FQNNGV. V dropped 5 bases and J dropped 7; count of bases not matched to a gene: 9. The CDR3 totals 15 residues. CDR3 residues: CASSARGQGGNEQFF. CDR3 coding DNA: TGTGCCAGCAGCGCCCGGGGACAGGGTGGAAATGAGCAGTTCTTC.

This clone appeared a few times. This chain links TRBV4-1 with TRBJ2-3, with 9 bases lining up with TRBD1. Germline CDR1 is MGHRA and CDR2 is YSYEKL. J gave up 8 bases and V 3 bases, and 15 bases lay outside the gene matches. The CDR3 runs to 17 residues. The CDR3 DNA reads TGCGCCAGCAGCCACATCAATGCCGGGACAGGGTTAGGTACGCAGTATTTT. This codes for CASSHINAGTGLGTQYF.

The rearrangement links TRBV4-2 to TRBJ2-5, with 12 bases lining up with TRBD2. Trimming removed 4 bases from V and 4 bases from J; junction bases left unmatched: 10. The V gene's germline CDR1 is LGHNA and CDR2 YNFKEQ. The CDR3 is 17 residues long. CDR3 sequence reads: CASSPASGGAGGETQYF. In DNA, the CDR3 is TGTGCCAGCAGCCCAGCTAGCGGGGGGGCCGGCGGAGAGACCCAGTACTTC.

The chain joins TRBV5-4 to TRBJ1-1; no firm D call. V lost 0 bases, J lost 4 bases, and 10 bases lay in between. CDR1 and CDR2 (germline): SGHNT, YYREEE (reference sequence). The length of the CDR3 is 14 residues. CDR3 in amino acids: CASSLEVSSTEAFF. For the CDR3, the DNA is TGTGCCAGCAGCTTGGAGGTTAGTTCCACTGAAGCTTTCTTT.

This clone was seen a single time. The chain recombines TRBV4-1 with TRBJ2-7; no reliable D call. Trimming stripped 5 bases from V and 3 bases from J, with 11 bases between. Germline V gene data show CDR1 as MGHRA and CDR2 as YSYEKL. The CDR3 consists of 13 residues. The CDR3 DNA is TGCGCCAGCAGCGACGGACCCGGCTACGAGCAGTACTTC. Its protein is CASSDGPGYEQYF.

The chain uses TRBV6-5 and TRBJ2-7; D gene ambiguous. V lost 5 bases and J 3 bases, leaving 11 bases between the germline ends. This CDR3 has 13 amino acids. Germline assignment: CDR1 MNHEY and CDR2 SVGAGI. CDR3 region: CASSPNGIYEQYF. The CDR3 nucleotides are TGTGCCAGCAGTCCCAATGGAATCTACGAGCAGTACTTC.

The chain joins TRBV7-8 to TRBJ1-2; no definite D call. With 7 bases removed from V and 5 bases from J, the gap between germline ends came to 20 bases. The V gene's germline CDR1 is SGHVS and CDR2 FQNEAQ. This CDR3 region has 15 residues. CDR3 protein: CASTSHTAGGYGYTF. The CDR3 DNA reads as TGTGCCAGCACCTCCCACACAGCCGGAGGGTATGGCTACACCTTC. Full variable domain (remainder filled in from reference TRBV7-8 and TRBJ1-2): GAGVSQSPRYKVAKRGQDVALRCDPISGHVSLFWYQQALGQGPEFLTYFQNEAQLDKSGLPSDRFFAERPEGSVSTLKIQRTQQEDSAVYLCASTSHTAGGYGYTFGSGTRLTVV.